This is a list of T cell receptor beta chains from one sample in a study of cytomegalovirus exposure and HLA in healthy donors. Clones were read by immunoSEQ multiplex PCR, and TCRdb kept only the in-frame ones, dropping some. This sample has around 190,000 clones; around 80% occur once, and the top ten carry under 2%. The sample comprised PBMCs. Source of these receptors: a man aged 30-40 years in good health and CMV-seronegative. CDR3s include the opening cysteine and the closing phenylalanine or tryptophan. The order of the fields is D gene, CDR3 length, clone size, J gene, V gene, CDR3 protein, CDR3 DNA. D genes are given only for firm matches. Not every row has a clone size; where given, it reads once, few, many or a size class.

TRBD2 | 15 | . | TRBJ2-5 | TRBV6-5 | CASSAGTSGRETQYF | TGTGCCAGCAGTGCCGGGACTAGCGGGAGGGAGACCCAGTACTTC
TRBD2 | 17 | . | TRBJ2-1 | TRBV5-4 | CASSLGLAGGSYNEQFF | TGTGCCAGCAGCCTCGGGCTAGCGGGAGGGAGCTACAATGAGCAGTTCTTC
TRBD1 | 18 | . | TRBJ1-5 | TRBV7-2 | CASSTVPTGGDRNQPQHF | TGTGCCAGCAGCACGGTCCCTACAGGGGGCGATAGGAATCAGCCCCAGCATTTT
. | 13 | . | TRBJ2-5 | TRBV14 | CASSRLGVETQYF | TGTGCCAGCAGCCGGCTCGGGGTGGAGACCCAGTACTTC
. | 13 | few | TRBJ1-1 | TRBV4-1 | CASSLTAESGAFF | TGCGCCAGCAGCCTAACCGCGGAGAGCGGAGCTTTCTTT
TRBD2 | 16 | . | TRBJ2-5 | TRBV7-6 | CASSSVTSGRKETQYF | TGTGCCAGCAGCTCGGTGACTAGCGGGAGAAAAGAGACCCAGTACTTC
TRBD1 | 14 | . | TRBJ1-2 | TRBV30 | CAWSRDRGNCGYTF | TGTGCCTGGAGCCGGGACAGGGGTAACTGTGGCTACACCTTC
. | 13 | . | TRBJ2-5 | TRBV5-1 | CASGVQGGETQYF | TGCGCCAGCGGAGTACAGGGTGGAGAGACCCAGTACTTC
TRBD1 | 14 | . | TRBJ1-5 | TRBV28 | CASSNTGVGQPQHF | TGTGCCAGCAGCAATACAGGGGTCGGTCAGCCCCAGCATTTT
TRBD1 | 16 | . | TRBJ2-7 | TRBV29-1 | CSVDKRLSGGRYEQYF | TGCAGCGTTGACAAACGGTTGTCAGGGGGCAGGTACGAGCAGTACTTC
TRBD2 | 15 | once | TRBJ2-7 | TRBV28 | CASSFSSSGSNWQYF | TGTGCCAGCAGTTTTTCTTCTAGCGGGAGTAACTGGCAGTACTTC
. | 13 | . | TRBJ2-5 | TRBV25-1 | CATNPDFQETQYF | TGTGCCACCAACCCGGACTTCCAAGAGACCCAGTACTTC
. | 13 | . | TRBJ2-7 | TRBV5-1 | CASSVHSTYEQYF | TGCGCCAGCAGCGTTCACAGTACCTACGAGCAGTACTTC
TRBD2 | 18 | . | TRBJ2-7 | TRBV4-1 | CASIPPPGASGTSYEQYF | TGCGCCAGCATTCCCCCTCCAGGGGCTAGCGGGACGTCCTACGAGCAGTACTTC
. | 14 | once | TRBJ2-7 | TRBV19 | CASSTNSETWEQYF | TGTGCCAGTAGTACCAACTCGGAGACCTGGGAGCAGTACTTC
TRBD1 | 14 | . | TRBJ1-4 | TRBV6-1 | CAIGQGGGNEKLFF | TGTGCCATCGGACAGGGAGGGGGTAATGAAAAACTGTTTTTT
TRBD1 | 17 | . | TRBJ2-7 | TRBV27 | CASSLLQPGQARYEQYF | TGTGCCAGCAGTTTATTGCAACCGGGACAGGCCCGTTACGAGCAGTACTTC
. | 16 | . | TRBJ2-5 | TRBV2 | CASSDESGGWVETQYF | TGTGCCAGCAGTGATGAATCGGGCGGGTGGGTGGAGACCCAGTACTTC
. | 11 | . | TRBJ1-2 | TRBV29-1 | CSGVQGYGYTF | TGCAGCGGTGTACAGGGCTATGGCTACACCTTC
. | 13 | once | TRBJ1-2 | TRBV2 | CASRVQPSYGYTF | TGTGCCAGCAGGGTACAGCCGTCTTATGGCTACACCTTC
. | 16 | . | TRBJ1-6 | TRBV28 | CASSTSGSSYNSPLHF | TGTGCCAGCAGCACGAGTGGGAGCTCCTATAATTCACCCCTCCACTTT
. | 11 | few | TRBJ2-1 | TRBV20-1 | CSARGLNEQFF | TGCAGTGCTAGAGGACTCAATGAGCAGTTCTTC
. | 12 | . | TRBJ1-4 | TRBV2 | CASRYRTEKLFF | TGTGCCAGCAGATACAGGACTGAAAAACTGTTTTTT
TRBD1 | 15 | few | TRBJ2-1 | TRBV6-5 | CASSYGTGASNEQFF | TGTGCCAGCAGTTATGGGACAGGGGCCTCCAATGAGCAGTTCTTC
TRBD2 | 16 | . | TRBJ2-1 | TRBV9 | CASSVVSGGREDEQFF | TGTGCCAGCAGCGTAGTTTCGGGCGGTCGGGAGGATGAGCAGTTCTTC
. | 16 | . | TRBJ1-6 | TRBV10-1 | CASSEAGLGDNSPLHF | TGCGCCAGCAGTGAAGCGGGTTTAGGGGATAATTCACCCCTCCACTTT
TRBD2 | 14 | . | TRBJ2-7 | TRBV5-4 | CASSTGGTPREQYF | TGTGCCAGCAGCACGGGAGGTACCCCTCGGGAGCAGTACTTC
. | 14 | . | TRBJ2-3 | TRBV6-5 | CASRRDLGTDTQYF | TGTGCCAGCAGAAGGGACTTGGGCACAGATACGCAGTATTTT
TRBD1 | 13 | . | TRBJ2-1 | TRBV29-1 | CSVFRTGDNEQFF | TGCAGCGTTTTCCGGACAGGAGACAATGAGCAGTTCTTC
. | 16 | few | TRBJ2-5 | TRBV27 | CASSQKPRAIQETQYF | TGTGCCAGCAGTCAAAAGCCCAGGGCAATACAAGAGACCCAGTACTTC
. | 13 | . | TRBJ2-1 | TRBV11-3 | CASSLDTGPEQFF | TGTGCCAGCAGCTTGGACACCGGGCCAGAGCAGTTCTTC
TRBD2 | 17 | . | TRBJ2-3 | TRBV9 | CASSVEGAGGPTDTQYF | TGTGCCAGCAGCGTAGAAGGGGCGGGAGGGCCGACAGATACGCAGTATTTT
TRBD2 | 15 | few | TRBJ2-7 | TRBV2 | CASSDPVAGLYAQYF | TGTGCCAGCAGTGATCCGGTAGCGGGGCTTTACGCGCAGTACTTC
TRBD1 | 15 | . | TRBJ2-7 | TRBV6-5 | CASSRTGIHSYEQYF | TGTGCCAGCAGCCGGACAGGGATCCACTCCTACGAGCAGTACTTC
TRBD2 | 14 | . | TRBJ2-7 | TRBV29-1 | CSAGGAGGPYEQYF | TGCAGCGCTGGGGGAGCGGGAGGGCCCTACGAGCAGTACTTC
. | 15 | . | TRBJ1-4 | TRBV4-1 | CASRGSGQSNEKLFF | TGCGCCAGCAGAGGCTCAGGGCAGAGTAATGAAAAACTGTTTTTT
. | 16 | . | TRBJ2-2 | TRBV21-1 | CASTPLPRKNTGELFF | TGTGCCAGCACTCCGCTTCCGAGGAAGAACACCGGGGAGCTGTTTTTT
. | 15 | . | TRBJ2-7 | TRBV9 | CASSVAGASSYEQYF | TGTGCCAGCAGCGTAGCAGGGGCAAGCTCCTACGAGCAGTACTTC
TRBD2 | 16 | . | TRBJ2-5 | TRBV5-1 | CASSLETSGRGETQYF | TGCGCCAGCAGCTTGGAGACTAGCGGGAGGGGAGAGACCCAGTACTTC
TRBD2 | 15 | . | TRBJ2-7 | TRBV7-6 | CASSLEAGALYEQYF | TGTGCCAGCAGCTTAGAGGCGGGAGCCCTATACGAGCAGTACTTC
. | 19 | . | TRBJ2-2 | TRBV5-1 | CASSFVKGSNSLNTGELFF | TGCGCCAGCAGCTTTGTGAAGGGGTCAAATAGCTTGAACACCGGGGAGCTGTTTTTT
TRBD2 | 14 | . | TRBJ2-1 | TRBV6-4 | CASRRTSGNNEQFF | TGTGCCAGCAGAAGGACTAGCGGAAACAATGAGCAGTTCTTC
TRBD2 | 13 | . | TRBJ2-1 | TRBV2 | CASRETSGNEQFF | TGTGCCAGCAGAGAGACTAGCGGCAATGAGCAGTTCTTC
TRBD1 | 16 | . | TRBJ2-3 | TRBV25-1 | CASSEGQGRGTDTQYF | TGTGCCAGCAGTGAGGGACAGGGGAGGGGCACAGATACGCAGTATTTT